The clone carrying this TCR beta chain has a count of ten or more. The antigen is not known. The CDR3 spans 15 residues. Germline trimming cut 3 bases from V and 5 bases from J; bases unmatched to any gene: 3. Germline CDR1 is MGHRA and CDR2 is YSYEKL. This record belongs to a study of read filtering for tumor transcriptome and immune sequencing. Whole-study context: TCR-mapped reads were about 3.5 to 10.27 million with IR-seq versus roughly 80 to 1,300 with RNA-seq.

Findings of the study overall: IR-seq captured clonotypes deeper and more reliably than RNA-seq. Dropping single-read clonotypes raised IR-seq and RNA-seq shared-clonotype correlation.

The library was built from 400 ng RNA with molecular barcoded adaptors for alpha/delta and beta/gamma chains. TCRdb re-called the reads with MiXCR, one entry per CDR3 protein. Found here are approximately 61,000 distinct CDR3 sequences, around 21% of them singletons; the top ten hold around an eighth. The V call is TRBV4-1, the J call TRBJ1-5, with 11 bases aligning to TRBD1. The sequence derives from a donor at least 40 years old with multiple myeloma. The sample was a population of CD138-negative cells sorted from bone marrow. CDR3 residues: CASSHGTGGYQPQHF. DNA of the CDR3: TGCGCCAGCAGCCACGGGACAGGGGGATATCAGCCCCAGCATTTT.